This T cell receptor beta chain came from a study of Ad26.COV2.S vaccination and SARS-CoV-2 variants. The treatment is: 15 to 20 received Ad26.COV2.S at low or high dose, single or two shots; five or six received placebo; per-sample allocation not given. Day 63 after the first vaccine or placebo injection was the time point for sampling. Recruitment in Boston yielded a donor of adult age, 18-55 years. Study observations and caveats: Analyses that measured TCR breadth and depth may have underestimated total T cell responses.

About this clone: Its specificity is not known. Other nucleotide sequences in the sample specify the same CDR3.

Clones were read by immunoSEQ multiplex PCR, and TCRdb kept only the in-frame ones, dropping some. The data contain about 350,000 clones, approximately 90% of them singletons. Per germline, CDR1 SGHRS and CDR2 YFSETQ. The CDR3 runs 15 residues. V dropped 0 bases and J dropped 0 bases, with 10 bases sitting between them. The receptor was isolated from a person aged 18-65 years who received the Ad26.COV2.S COVID-19 vaccine or a placebo. The source material was peripheral blood, sampled in a trial of Ad26.COV2.S vaccine versus placebo. The V gene is TRBV5-1, the J gene TRBJ2-7; D could derive from TRBD1 or TRBD2 (5 bases each). The CDR3 DNA reads TGCGCCAGCAGCTTGGCAGGGAGTAGCTCCTACGAGCAGTACTTC. Protein: CASSLAGSSSYEQYF.